This T cell receptor beta chain came from a study of monozygotic twins with inflammatory bowel disease. Researchers used template switching to add UMIs featuring a 6-nucleotide sample barcode. TCRdb re-called the 5' RACE reads and shows each CDR3 protein once, DNA omitted. This table holds approximately 210,000 distinct CDR3 sequences. The receptor's source is a human donor with ulcerative colitis or Crohn's disease, or a healthy co-twin of an affected twin (not recorded which). The sequenced sample was blood.

The CDR3 region is CSVRTEADTQYF. The rearrangement links TRBV29-1 to TRBJ2-3; TCRdb names TRBD1, which stays unverified in the absence of DNA. The germline gives CDR1 SQVTM, CDR2 ANQGSEA. The CDR3 contains 12 residues.